This T cell receptor (beta chain) was sequenced for a study of cytomegalovirus exposure and HLA in healthy donors. Concerning this clone itself: Its specificity is not known.

General study findings and limits: Testing in vitro showed three CMV-associated chains specific for CMV antigens. Per a later analysis, about 15,000 TCR beta sequences showed association with HLA alleles at 0.05 false discovery rate.

Use of 60 Vbeta and 13 Jbeta primers characterized the PCR. The method was immunoSEQ multiplex PCR; TCRdb's version includes in-frame clones alone and lacks a portion of them. The sample data list about 200,000 clones. CDR3 size: 16 residues. Germline CDR1 and CDR2: KGHSH and LQKENI. The V gene lost 4 bases and the J gene lost 7 bases, with 22 bases spanning the gap. This chain joins TRBV18 and TRBJ2-5; tentative D call: TRBD2 (6 bases). The source of this sequence is a girl aged 2-10 years in good health and CMV-seropositive. Sample: PBMCs. The CDR3 nucleotides read TGTGCCAGCTCACAGGCGGGGCCACCGGATTCTGGGACCCAGTACTTC. Its translation is CASSQAGPPDSGTQYF.